One sample yielded the 27 T cell receptor beta chains listed below, sequenced in a study of CD8 T cells in Susac syndrome. RNA totalling about 0.45 to 1 ug underwent reverse transcription with random hexamers. TCRdb itself ran the immunoSEQ multiplex PCR reads through MiXCR, one entry per CDR3 protein. The repertoire holds fewer than 150,000 distinct CDR3 sequences, with roughly 89% as singletons. Specimen: CD8+ T cells from PBMCs. The source of these receptors is a human donor with multiple sclerosis.

V is TRBV7-9 and J is TRBJ1-1, with unresolved D. The V gene's germline CDR1 is SEHNR and CDR2 FQNEAQ (reference sequence). Trimming shortened V by 5 bases and J by 10 bases, and 23 bases separated the two germline ends. The length of the CDR3 is 15 residues. This CDR3 is CASSRNFLSASVAFF. DNA for the CDR3: TGTGCCAGCAGCAGAAACTTTTTGTCGGCCTCTGTAGCTTTCTTT. Supplemented by reference TRBV7-9 and TRBJ1-1, the full variable domain reads DTGVSQNPRHKITKRGQNVTFRCDPISEHNRLYWYRQTLGQGPEFLTYFQNEAQLEKSRLLSDRFSAERPKGSFSTLEIQRTEQGDSAMYLCASSRNFLSASVAFFGQGTRLTVV.

V and J are TRBV20-1 and TRBJ2-1, with TRBD2 matching over 9 bases. Germline lookup yields CDR1 DFQATT and CDR2 SNEGSKA (reference sequence). J was trimmed by 5 bases and V by 0 bases; bases with no gene match: 5. The CDR3 contains 15 residues. The chain's CDR3 is CSARDIASGNNEQFF. The CDR3 DNA reads as TGCAGTGCTAGAGATATTGCTAGCGGGAACAATGAGCAGTTCTTC.

The chain carries TRBV6-5 and TRBJ1-1; 10 positions agree with TRBD1. Per the germline V gene, CDR1 is MNHEY and CDR2 is SVGAGI. V shed 2 bases, J shed 7 bases, and the junction held 1 base outside the gene matches. The CDR3 contains 13 residues. CDR3 nucleotides: TGTGCCAGCAGTTACCGGACAGGGGGTGAAGCTTTCTTT. Encoded protein: CASSYRTGGEAFF.

The chain recombines TRBV19 with TRBJ2-5; D is perhaps TRBD2 (6 bases). The CDR3 contains 15 residues. V was trimmed by 6 bases and J by 1 base, leaving 15 bases between them. CDR1 is LNHDA, CDR2 SQIVND, per germline (reference sequence). The CDR3 sequence is CASSLKTRSQETQYF. For the CDR3, the DNA is TGTGCCAGTAGCCTCAAGACTAGATCCCAAGAGACCCAGTACTTC.

The chain employs TRBV27 and TRBJ2-7; the D gene could be TRBD1 or TRBD2 (5 bases each). The length of the CDR3 is 13 residues. Germline V lookup: CDR1 MNHEY, CDR2 SMNVEV (reference sequence). V was clipped by 3 bases and J by 5 bases, with 11 bases between them. For the CDR3, the DNA is TGTGCCAGCAGTTTTCAGGGAGCCGACGAGCAGTACTTC. This codes for CASSFQGADEQYF.

The rearrangement links TRBV6-2 or TRBV6-3 to TRBJ2-7; tentative D call: TRBD1 (5 bases). Trimming cost V 10 bases and J 3 bases, with 10 bases left between them. Germline CDR1 and CDR2: MNHEY and SVGEGT. This CDR3 is 11 amino acids long. Here the CDR3 reads CATRQNYEQYF. The DNA for the CDR3 is TGTGCCACCCGACAGAACTACGAGCAGTACTTC.

The chain recombines TRBV9 with TRBJ2-1; D is possibly TRBD2 (5 bases). The germline V gene has CDR1 SGDLS and CDR2 YYNGEE. The CDR3 sequence is 15 residues long. Trimming took off 0 bases at V and 3 bases at J, with 10 bases between the two ends. This chain's CDR3 is CASSVGGSHYNEQFF. The CDR3 bases are TGTGCCAGCAGCGTAGGAGGGTCTCACTACAATGAGCAGTTCTTC. Full variable domain (remainder filled in from reference TRBV9 and TRBJ2-1): DSGVTQTPKHLITATGQRVTLRCSPRSGDLSVYWYQQSLDQGLQFLIQYYNGEERAKGNILERFSAQQFPDLHSELNLSSLELGDSALYFCASSVGGSHYNEQFFGPGTRLTVL.

V usage is TRBV3-1 and J usage is TRBJ1-6; D not certain. In germline, CDR1 is LGHDT, CDR2 YNNKEL (reference sequence). Trimming left V 4 bases short and J 11 bases short, with 18 bases between. The CDR3 runs 15 residues. The CDR3 spells CASSPQDTILPPLHF. CDR3 nucleotide sequence: TGTGCCAGCAGCCCCCAGGATACGATACTTCCACCCCTCCACTTT.

This chain joins TRBV27 and TRBJ2-7; D is unresolved. The CDR3 contains 15 residues. Per germline, CDR1 MNHEY and CDR2 SMNVEV (reference sequence). Between the trimmed V and J ends, which lost 2 bases and 1 base, there was a span of 12 bases. This chain's CDR3 is CASSLSGGPSYEQYF. The CDR3 region has the DNA TGTGCCAGCAGTTTAAGTGGTGGTCCTTCCTACGAGCAGTACTTC.

To note about this clonotype: Germline and junction disagree at one end, which may indicate a read error. The gene calls are TRBV12-3 or TRBV12-4 and TRBJ2-7, with 9 bases aligning to TRBD1. The CDR3 sequence is 16 residues long. The CDR3 loop is CAISPSGQGSSYEQYF. The CDR3 bases are TGTGCCATCAGTCCGTCGGGACAGGGATCCTCCTACGAGCAGTACTTC.

The chain employs TRBV11-2 and TRBJ2-1; D gene ambiguous. Germline loops: CDR1 SGHAT, CDR2 FQNNGV. The CDR3 totals 14 residues. The germline V and J ends were trimmed by 2 bases and 0 bases, with 5 bases remaining between them. The DNA for the CDR3 is TGTGCCAGCAGCTTACAAACCTCCTACAATGAGCAGTTCTTC. Its translation: CASSLQTSYNEQFF.

The chain is built from TRBV29-1 and TRBJ2-2, with D possibly TRBD1 on 6 matching bases. CDR3 length: 14 amino acids. Germline V gene sequence: CDR1 SQVTM, CDR2 ANQGSEA. The germline V and J ends were trimmed by 5 bases and 6 bases, with 16 bases remaining between them. The CDR3: CSVLPQGSAGELFF. In DNA form, the CDR3 reads TGCAGCGTTCTGCCCCAGGGGAGCGCCGGGGAGCTGTTTTTT.

The V and J genes are TRBV28 and TRBJ2-5; D call uncertain. The CDR3 covers 13 residues. V gave up 5 bases and J gave up 5 bases, with 12 bases separating them. Germline lookup yields CDR1 MDHEN and CDR2 SYDVKM. The CDR3 loop reads CASSRPGRETQYF. The CDR3 coding sequence is TGTGCCAGCAGTCGCCCGGGTCGGGAGACCCAGTACTTC.

The rearrangement joins TRBV5-6 to TRBJ1-2; D is unresolved. This CDR3 spans 13 amino acids. CDR1 is SGHDT and CDR2 is YYEEEE in the germline V gene. Trimming stripped 1 base from V and 6 bases from J, with 10 bases between. The CDR3 coding sequence is TGTGCCAGCAGCTTGTCACTGGGCGATGGCTACACCTTC. Translation: CASSLSLGDGYTF.

The chain has TRBV12-3 or TRBV12-4 and TRBJ2-1, with 13 bases matching TRBD2. V dropped 6 bases and J dropped 4; count of bases not matched to a gene: 3. The CDR3 length is 15 residues. The CDR3 region is CASRLTSGRYNEQFF. The CDR3 DNA is TGTGCCAGCAGGTTGACTAGCGGGAGGTACAATGAGCAGTTCTTC.

The chain is built from TRBV4-1 and TRBJ1-1; no firm D call. V lost 0 bases and J 4 bases, leaving 12 bases between the germline ends. CDR1 and CDR2 from the germline V gene are MGHRA and YSYEKL. The length of the CDR3 is 15 residues. The CDR3 reads CASSQDFLRTTEAFF. CDR3 coding DNA: TGCGCCAGCAGCCAAGATTTTTTGAGGACCACTGAAGCTTTCTTT.

V usage is TRBV14 and J usage is TRBJ2-5; the D is unclear. V shed 1 base and J shed 3 bases, with 12 bases lying between them. The CDR3 is made up of 15 amino acids. Germline assignment: CDR1 SGHDN and CDR2 FVKESK. The CDR3 loop reads CASSQAPAPEETQYF. CDR3 coding DNA: TGTGCCAGCAGCCAAGCCCCAGCGCCGGAAGAGACCCAGTACTTC.

V and J are TRBV10-3 and TRBJ1-3; D remains unclear. The CDR3 extends over 14 amino acids. CDR1 is ENHRY and CDR2 is SYGVKD in the germline V gene. V was pared by 11 bases and J by 0 bases, with 14 bases between. CDR3 amino acids: CALQEDLSGNTIYF. The CDR3 DNA reads as TGTGCCTTGCAGGAAGATCTCTCTGGAAACACCATATATTTT.

The rearrangement joins TRBV3-1 to TRBJ2-1, with 10 bases matching TRBD1. The germline gives CDR1 LGHDT, CDR2 YNNKEL (reference sequence). The CDR3 contains 22 residues. Trimming at V came to 4 bases and at J to 2 bases, leaving 23 bases not matched to a gene. The CDR3 DNA sequence: TGTGCCAGCAGCCCGGGGACAGGGGAGGGTCCTAGAGTGGATTCTGCCTACAATGAGCAGTTCTTC. Its translation: CASSPGTGEGPRVDSAYNEQFF.

This clonotype was seen just once. The chain has TRBV20-1 and TRBJ2-7; 7 nucleotides line up with TRBD2. CDR1 and CDR2 from the germline V gene are DFQATT and SNEGSKA (reference sequence). The trim removed 3 bases at V and 0 bases at J, leaving 8 bases unmatched. The CDR3 extends over 15 amino acids. CDR3 sequence: CSASGGVGLSYEQYF. CDR3 bases: TGCAGTGCTAGTGGGGGGGTAGGGCTCTCCTACGAGCAGTACTTC.

CDR3 in amino acids: CASSEFGQGTGYTF. In DNA form, the CDR3 reads TGTGCCAGCAGTGAATTTGGACAGGGTACTGGCTACACCTTC. V gene TRBV25-1 combines with J gene TRBJ1-2; TRBD1 matches at 8 bases. With 1 base clipped from V and 7 bases from J, the junction kept 5 bases outside the gene matches. CDR3 length equals 14 residues. In germline, CDR1 is MGHDK, CDR2 SYGVNS.

The V call is TRBV12-3 or TRBV12-4, the J call TRBJ2-7; D gene unclear. The CDR3 runs to 14 residues. The V end was cut by 2 bases, the J end by 4 bases, with 12 bases between. The CDR3 protein is CASSLIGRLYEQYF. CDR3 in DNA: TGTGCCAGCAGTTTAATCGGCAGGCTTTACGAGCAGTACTTC.

The chain links TRBV13 to TRBJ2-7; 8 bases match TRBD1. This CDR3 has 15 residues. Per germline, CDR1 PRHDT and CDR2 FYEKMQ (reference sequence). Germline trimming cut 5 bases from V and 1 base from J; bases unmatched to any gene: 7. CDR3 DNA: TGTGCCAGCAGCCCGGCGGGGACAGGTTCCTACGAGCAGTACTTC. Protein product: CASSPAGTGSYEQYF.

The chain has TRBV14 and TRBJ2-1; no clear D gene. Germline V gives CDR1 SGHDN, CDR2 FVKESK. The CDR3 has 15 residues. The V end was cut by 5 bases, the J end by 4 bases, with 15 bases between. CDR3 sequence reads: CASSTVYTGYNEQFF. CDR3 DNA sequence: TGTGCCAGCAGCACGGTTTATACCGGGTACAATGAGCAGTTCTTC.

The chain is built from TRBV5-1 and TRBJ1-2, with D possibly being TRBD1 (5 bases). CDR1 and CDR2 (germline): SGHRS, YFSETQ. V shed 4 bases and J shed 8 bases, with 21 bases lying between them. There are 15 residues in the CDR3. CDR3 in amino acids: CASSGDPTRVDGYTF. As DNA, the CDR3 is TGCGCCAGCAGCGGGGACCCAACCAGGGTTGACGGCTACACCTTC. Full variable domain (missing parts from reference TRBV5-1 and TRBJ1-2): KAGVTQTPRYLIKTRGQQVTLSCSPISGHRSVSWYQQTPGQGLQFLFEYFSETQRNKGNFPGRFSGRQFSNSRSEMNVSTLELGDSALYLCASSGDPTRVDGYTFGSGTRLTVV.

This clonotype appeared a single time. The chain links TRBV4-1 to TRBJ1-6, with D possibly TRBD1 on 5 matching bases. V was clipped by 7 bases and J by 0 bases, with 13 bases between them. The germline gives CDR1 MGHRA, CDR2 YSYEKL. The CDR3 runs 16 residues. The CDR3 sequence: CASTQELSSYNSPLHF. The CDR3 bases are TGCGCCAGCACACAGGAGCTGAGCTCCTATAATTCACCCCTCCACTTT.

This clonotype is categorized as medium-sized. The rearrangement uses TRBV5-5 and TRBJ2-2; D possibly corresponds to TRBD2 (5 bases). In germline, CDR1 is SGHKS, CDR2 YYEKEE (reference sequence). The germline V and J ends were trimmed by 1 base and 4 bases, with 14 bases remaining between them. The CDR3 is made up of 16 amino acids. CDR3 region: CASSLILALGTGELFF. CDR3 in DNA: TGTGCCAGCAGCTTGATCCTAGCTTTAGGCACCGGGGAGCTGTTTTTT.